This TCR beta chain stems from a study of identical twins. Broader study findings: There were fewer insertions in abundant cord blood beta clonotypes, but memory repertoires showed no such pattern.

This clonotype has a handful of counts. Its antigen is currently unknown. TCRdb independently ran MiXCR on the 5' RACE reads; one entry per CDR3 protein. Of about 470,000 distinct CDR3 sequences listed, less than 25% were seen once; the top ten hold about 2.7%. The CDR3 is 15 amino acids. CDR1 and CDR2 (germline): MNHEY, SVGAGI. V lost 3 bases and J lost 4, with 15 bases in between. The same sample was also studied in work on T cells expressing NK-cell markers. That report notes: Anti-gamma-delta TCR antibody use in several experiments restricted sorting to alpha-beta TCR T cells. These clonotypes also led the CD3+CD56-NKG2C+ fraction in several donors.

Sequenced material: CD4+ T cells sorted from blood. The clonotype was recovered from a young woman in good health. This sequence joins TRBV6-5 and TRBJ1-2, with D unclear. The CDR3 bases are TGTGCCAGCAGTTATCGTTCCGGAGGTGGCTATGGCTACACCTTC. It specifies CASSYRSGGGYGYTF.